Listed below are T cell receptor beta chains from one sample, sequenced in a study of blood T cell repertoires in COVID-19. Assay used: immunoSEQ multiplex PCR; TCRdb lists only in-frame clones, some missing. The sample holds tens of thousands of clones; about 91% are singletons and the top ten take over 10%. Sequencing was performed on peripheral blood. The receptors here all came from a human donor with active COVID-19. The donor label of this sample is uncertain. CDR3s include the opening cysteine and the closing phenylalanine or tryptophan. A D gene is named only where the DNA matches it firmly. Size values are once, few and many counts, or a class for expanded clones, and some rows have none.

TGTGCCAGCACGGCCAGGGCCAAAGATACGCAGTATTTT,CASTARAKDTQYF,TRBJ2-3,once,NA,TRBV2
TGTGCCAGCAGCACCCAGGGGAGCTCTGGAAACACCATATATTTT,CASSTQGSSGNTIYF,TRBJ1-3,NA,NA,TRBV11-2
TGCGCCAGCAGCCGAGGACAGGGGAACACTGAAGCTTTCTTT,CASSRGQGNTEAFF,TRBJ1-1,NA,TRBD1,TRBV4-3
TGTGCCAGTAATAAGGGGACAGGGGGCCCCGGGGAGCTGTTTTTT,CASNKGTGGPGELFF,TRBJ2-2,NA,TRBD1,TRBV19
TGTGCCAGCAGCGTAGTGGGGGGAGCGAACACCGGGGAGCTGTTTTTT,CASSVVGGANTGELFF,TRBJ2-2,NA,NA,TRBV9
TGTGCCAGCTCGGGGGGAGGGATAACCTACGAGCAGTACTTC,CASSGGGITYEQYF,TRBJ2-7,NA,TRBD2,TRBV28
TGTGCCAGCAGCCGGACAGGGTTTAATGAAAAACTGTTTTTT,CASSRTGFNEKLFF,TRBJ1-4,NA,TRBD1,TRBV7-2
TGTGCCAGCAGCCATGAGCCGACTGAAGCTTTCTTT,CASSHEPTEAFF,TRBJ1-1,once,NA,TRBV5-4
TGTGCCAGCAGCTTTATATACAGGGGGTCCTACGAGCAGTACTTC,CASSFIYRGSYEQYF,TRBJ2-7,once,TRBD1,TRBV7-8
TGTGCCAGCAGCCGCGGGATCCAAGAGACCCAGTACTTC,CASSRGIQETQYF,TRBJ2-5,NA,NA,TRBV3-1/TRBV3-2
TGCAGCGTTGGACAGGGGGCCTCTGGAAACACCATATATTTT,CSVGQGASGNTIYF,TRBJ1-3,NA,TRBD1,TRBV29-1
TGTGCCAGCAGCCATCCTGGACAGGTCGTTGGGGCCAACGTCCTGACTTTC,CASSHPGQVVGANVLTF,TRBJ2-6,NA,TRBD1,TRBV9
TGTGCCAGCAGCTTGCCGACCGGGACAGGGTTGTACGAGCAGTACTTC,CASSLPTGTGLYEQYF,TRBJ2-7,NA,TRBD1,TRBV5-4
TGTGCCAGCAGCGCGGACAGGAGCTCCTACAATGAGCAGTTCTTC,CASSADRSSYNEQFF,TRBJ2-1,NA,TRBD1,TRBV9
TGTGCCAGTAGTGCGTCACAGGGGGCCTGGGAGACCCAGTACTTC,CASSASQGAWETQYF,TRBJ2-5,NA,TRBD1,TRBV19
TGTGCCAGTAGTATGCGGAACACTGAAGCTTTCTTT,CASSMRNTEAFF,TRBJ1-1,NA,NA,TRBV19
TGTGCCATCAGGGGGCAAAATTCACCCCTCCACTTT,CAIRGQNSPLHF,TRBJ1-6,few,NA,TRBV10-3
TGCGCCAGCAATGGGGGGGCGAAAGAGACCCAGTACTTC,CASNGGAKETQYF,TRBJ2-5,NA,NA,TRBV5-1
TGTGCCAGCACCCAGGGGTCAGGTGGCTTAGGGGAGACCCAGTACTTC,CASTQGSGGLGETQYF,TRBJ2-5,NA,NA,TRBV11-3
TGTGCCAGCAGCTCGCGAGGGACAGCCAAAGAGACCCAGTACTTC,CASSSRGTAKETQYF,TRBJ2-5,NA,TRBD1,TRBV5-4
TGTGCCAGCAGCCCGTCGACGCGGGGCCTGAATGAGCAGTTCTTC,CASSPSTRGLNEQFF,TRBJ2-1,NA,NA,TRBV11-3
TGTGCCACCAGCATAGGGACAGCTAACTATGGCTACACCTTC,CATSIGTANYGYTF,TRBJ1-2,NA,TRBD1,TRBV15
TGTGCCAGCACCCTGAGGGACACTGAAGCTTTCTTT,CASTLRDTEAFF,TRBJ1-1,NA,NA,TRBV6-5
TGTGCCAGCAGCCGGGGACACCTGAACACTGAAGCTTTCTTT,CASSRGHLNTEAFF,TRBJ1-1,NA,NA,TRBV9
TGTGCCAGCAGCTTATGGTCGGGAGGGCGGACCGGGGAGCTGTTTTTT,CASSLWSGGRTGELFF,TRBJ2-2,once,TRBD2,TRBV7-9
TGCAGCGTTGAAGAAACGGGACAAGAGACCCAGTACTTC,CSVEETGQETQYF,TRBJ2-5,NA,NA,TRBV29-1
TGTGCCAGCAGCCTGAACAACGATTATGGCTACACCTTC,CASSLNNDYGYTF,TRBJ1-2,NA,NA,TRBV5-4
TGTGCCAGCAGCTTGGGACTAGACAGTTACGAGCAGTACTTC,CASSLGLDSYEQYF,TRBJ2-7,once,NA,TRBV5-4
TGTGCCAGCAGCTTAGATTTGGGGGCCGGGGCCTACGAGCAGTACTTC,CASSLDLGAGAYEQYF,TRBJ2-7,once,NA,TRBV11-3
TGTGCCAGCAGTCCTAGGACAGGGCGGGCCTATGGCTACACCTTC,CASSPRTGRAYGYTF,TRBJ1-2,NA,TRBD1,TRBV7-2
TGCAGCGTTGGGTCGGGCGGGGTAGACTCACCCCTCCACTTT,CSVGSGGVDSPLHF,TRBJ1-6,NA,NA,TRBV29-1
TGCGCCAGCAGCCGGACTAGCGGGAGCTCCTACAATGAGCAGTTCTTC,CASSRTSGSSYNEQFF,TRBJ2-1,NA,TRBD2,TRBV5-1
TGCGCCAGCAGCCCACCCCCGGGCGGGGAGCTGTTTTTT,CASSPPPGGELFF,TRBJ2-2,NA,NA,TRBV5-1
TGCGCCAGCAGCTTGTCAGGGGGCCTCTATGGCTACACCTTC,CASSLSGGLYGYTF,TRBJ1-2,NA,TRBD1,TRBV5-1
TGTGCCAGCAGTTTCGGCGGGGCGAACACCGGGGAGCTGTTTTTT,CASSFGGANTGELFF,TRBJ2-2,NA,NA,TRBV28
TGTGCCAGCAGTTACTCGGGACAGGGGAAGGGAGCTTTCTTT,CASSYSGQGKGAFF,TRBJ1-1,NA,TRBD1,TRBV6-5
TGTGCCAGCAGCTTAGGAGGGGGATCCATCTACGAGCAGTACTTC,CASSLGGGSIYEQYF,TRBJ2-7,NA,NA,TRBV11-3
TGTGCCAGCAGCGTCCAGACGGGGAGCCAAGAGACCCAGTACTTC,CASSVQTGSQETQYF,TRBJ2-5,NA,NA,TRBV5-5
TGTGCCAGCAGCTTCTGGATAGCGGGAGCAGACGAGCAGTACTTC,CASSFWIAGADEQYF,TRBJ2-7,NA,TRBD2,TRBV5-4
TGTGCCAGCAGTTCCGACAGAAATCAGCCCCAGCATTTT,CASSSDRNQPQHF,TRBJ1-5,NA,NA,TRBV6-2/TRBV6-3
TGTGCCAGCAGCCAAGACCCAGCGGGTTACAATGAGCAGTTCTTC,CASSQDPAGYNEQFF,TRBJ2-1,NA,NA,TRBV3-1/TRBV3-2
TGTGCCAGCAGTGAGACAGGGGCTGGCTACACCTTC,CASSETGAGYTF,TRBJ1-2,NA,TRBD1,TRBV2
TGTGCCAGCAGCCAAGATGTAGCTGTTAGGCCCCAGCATTTT,CASSQDVAVRPQHF,TRBJ1-5,NA,NA,TRBV3-1/TRBV3-2
TGTGCCAGTAGTCCGACTAGCGCCAACAATGAGCAGTTCTTC,CASSPTSANNEQFF,TRBJ2-1,NA,TRBD2,TRBV19
TGTGCCAGCAGCTTATCTGGACTTCTCGAGCAGTACTTC,CASSLSGLLEQYF,TRBJ2-7,NA,NA,TRBV7-8
TGCGCCAGCAGCCAAGATTTAATCTCCTACGAGCAGTACTTC,CASSQDLISYEQYF,TRBJ2-7,NA,NA,TRBV4-3
TGCGCCAGCAGCCAAGTCGGAGGGGCGTCAGAAGCTTTCTTT,CASSQVGGASEAFF,TRBJ1-1,NA,NA,TRBV4-3
TGTGCCAGCAGCTCCAGACAGGGGGCCACCTATGGCTACACCTTC,CASSSRQGATYGYTF,TRBJ1-2,once,TRBD1,TRBV5-4
TGTGCCAGCAGCCAATTAGCGGGGTACTCCTACAATGAGCAGTTCTTC,CASSQLAGYSYNEQFF,TRBJ2-1,NA,TRBD2,TRBV3-1/TRBV3-2
TGTGCCAGCAGTTCGTGGACAGGGGAAGATACGCAGTATTTT,CASSSWTGEDTQYF,TRBJ2-3,NA,TRBD1,TRBV27
TGTGCCAGCAGTTCTAGGATAGGCGAGCAGTACTTC,CASSSRIGEQYF,TRBJ2-7,NA,NA,TRBV6-5
TGTGCCAGCAGTGAAGGGGGCAGGGTCGAGACCCAGTACTTC,CASSEGGRVETQYF,TRBJ2-5,NA,NA,TRBV6-1
TGTGCCAGTGCCTTTCTGGCCACCGAGGAGGATGAGCAGTTCTTC,CASAFLATEEDEQFF,TRBJ2-1,NA,NA,TRBV21-1
TGTGCCAGCAGCGCCACAGGGTACAGCAATCAGCCCCAGCATTTT,CASSATGYSNQPQHF,TRBJ1-5,once,NA,TRBV9
TGTGCCAGCAGTTTAGACAGCTATAGCGGCTACACCTTC,CASSLDSYSGYTF,TRBJ1-2,NA,NA,TRBV28
TGCGCCAGCAGTCACCCAGCAATTCAGGGTAGCAATCAGCCCCAGCATTTT,CASSHPAIQGSNQPQHF,TRBJ1-5,NA,NA,TRBV23-1
TGTGCCAGCAGTTTGCACAGGGCAACTCAGCCCCAGCATTTT,CASSLHRATQPQHF,TRBJ1-5,NA,NA,TRBV28
TGTGCCAGCAGCGTCGGGACTAGCACGGTGGAGCAGTTCTTC,CASSVGTSTVEQFF,TRBJ2-1,NA,TRBD2,TRBV9